The 15 T cell receptor beta chains presented below share a single source sample, sequenced in a study of CD4+ T cells in melanoma. This table comes from immunoSEQ multiplex PCR, and its TCRdb copy is limited to in-frame clones, with some not included. The sample contains some 10,000 clones, about 70% of which appear only once. Source material: peripheral blood. These receptors were obtained from a human donor with melanoma.

There are a few counts of this clone. CDR3 sequence reads: CASSLDPKPETQYF. As DNA, the CDR3 is TGTGCCAGCAGCTTAGATCCGAAGCCGGAGACCCAGTACTTC. This chain uses TRBV7-9 with TRBJ2-5; no definite D call. Germline CDR1 is SEHNR and CDR2 is FQNEAQ (reference sequence). The CDR3 has 14 amino acids. The V end was cut by 1 base, the J end by 5 bases, with 11 bases between.

The chain uses TRBV7-9 and TRBJ1-1; 7 nucleotides line up with TRBD1. Germline CDR1 reads SEHNR; CDR2 reads FQNEAQ (reference sequence). J gave up 6 bases and V 6 bases, and 16 bases lay outside the gene matches. CDR3 length: 16 amino acids. The CDR3 DNA sequence: TGTGCCAGCAGTAACCTGGCAGGGGGTTTGCATCCTGAAGCTTTCTTT. Translating it yields CASSNLAGGLHPEAFF.

This clone was observed once. This chain joins TRBV6-4 and TRBJ2-3, with 15 positions matching TRBD2. The germline V gene has CDR1 MRHNA and CDR2 SNTAGT. Germline trimming cut 6 bases from V and 2 bases from J; bases unmatched to any gene: 6. CDR3 length: 17 amino acids. The CDR3, as DNA: TGTGCCAGCAGCGCCGGGACTAGCGGGGGGCTCACAGATACGCAGTATTTT. This codes for CASSAGTSGGLTDTQYF.

This chain joins TRBV10-3 and TRBJ1-2, with TRBD1 matching over 7 bases. Germline lookup yields CDR1 ENHRY and CDR2 SYGVKD. Unmatched junction bases numbered 9, after V lost 2 bases and J lost 0 bases. CDR3 length: 17 residues. The CDR3 sequence: CAISETRRGRPNYGYTF. CDR3 in DNA: TGTGCCATCAGTGAGACGCGAAGGGGGCGACCTAACTATGGCTACACCTTC.

The chain joins TRBV27 to TRBJ2-7, with TRBD1 matching over 7 bases. Germline V CDR1 and CDR2: MNHEY, SMNVEV (reference sequence). Trimming removed 5 bases from V and 6 bases from J; junction bases left unmatched: 13. The CDR3 covers 15 residues. For the CDR3, the DNA is TGTGCCAGCAGTCCTCGGGACAGCGCGACCCGCGAGCAGTACTTC. Translated, it gives CASSPRDSATREQYF.

The chain recombines TRBV7-2 with TRBJ2-7; 9 bases line up with TRBD1. V shed 4 bases, J shed 6 bases, and the junction held 7 bases outside the gene matches. CDR1 and CDR2 from the germline V gene are SGHTA and FQGNSA. The CDR3 is 14 residues long. CDR3 sequence (DNA): TGTGCCAGCAGCTCGGGGACAGGGAATTTCGAGCAGTACTTC. Its translation is CASSSGTGNFEQYF.

Within the sample, this clone is large. The chain links TRBV19 to TRBJ1-3; TRBD1 might be the D (5 bases). The CDR3 extends over 15 amino acids. The germline CDR1 and CDR2 sequences are LNHDA and SQIVND (reference sequence). V lost 3 bases to trimming and J lost 0 bases, with 9 bases between them. CDR3 sequence reads: CASSIAGHSGNTIYF. The CDR3 coding sequence is TGTGCCAGTAGTATCGCAGGGCACTCTGGAAACACCATATATTTT.

The chain has TRBV14 and TRBJ1-6; D call uncertain. Germline V gene sequence: CDR1 SGHDN, CDR2 FVKESK. V lost 0 bases, J lost 8 bases, and 8 bases lay in between. The CDR3 totals 14 residues. CDR3 residues: CASSQDPVDSPLHF. The CDR3 DNA reads TGTGCCAGCAGCCAAGATCCAGTGGATTCACCCCTCCACTTT.

By share, this clone ranks as medium-sized. CDR3 amino acids: CASSLPGNEQYF. CDR3 bases: TGTGCCAGCAGCTTACCTGGGAACGAGCAGTACTTC. The chain carries TRBV5-8 and TRBJ2-7, with D unclear. Trimming pared 2 bases from V and 5 bases from J, leaving 8 bases between. Germline values: CDR1 SGHTS, CDR2 YDEGEE. The CDR3 spans 12 residues.

This clone was detected a few times. The gene calls are TRBV4-3 and TRBJ2-3; the D gene is possibly TRBD2 (6 bases). The CDR3 runs to 18 residues. Germline CDR1 is LGHNA and CDR2 is YSLEER. Trimming took 0 bases from V and 0 from J, leaving 16 bases between them. For the CDR3, the DNA is TGCGCCAGCAGCCAAGATTATATCGGGGGATGGAGCACAGATACGCAGTATTTT. Translation gives CASSQDYIGGWSTDTQYF.

For the CDR3, the DNA is TGTGCCAGCAGTTTATACCCCGCGGGCCGGGATTCACCCCTCCACTTT. Translated: CASSLYPAGRDSPLHF. V and J are TRBV27 and TRBJ1-6; D is uncertain. Germline V gene sequence: CDR1 MNHEY, CDR2 SMNVEV (reference sequence). The CDR3 spans 16 residues. Trimming pared 1 base from V and 8 bases from J, leaving 15 bases between.

V usage is TRBV6-4 and J usage is TRBJ1-1; D is undetermined. Germline V CDR1 and CDR2: MRHNA, SNTAGT. Trimming removed 0 bases at V and 1 base at J, with 0 bases between. The CDR3 runs to 12 residues. The CDR3 coding sequence is TGTGCCAGCAGTGACTCGAACACTGAAGCTTTCTTT. This encodes CASSDSNTEAFF.

This clone appeared a few times. The chain has TRBV11-1 and TRBJ2-7; D unresolved. V was shortened by 2 bases and J by 9 bases, with 14 bases between the two germline ends. From germline, CDR1 is SGHAT and CDR2 FQDESV (reference sequence). The CDR3 totals 13 residues. CDR3 sequence reads: CASSLNRRPRQYF. DNA of the CDR3: TGTGCCAGCAGCTTAAACCGGCGGCCGAGGCAGTACTTC.

The chain combines TRBV18 with TRBJ1-4; D remains unclear. This CDR3 is built from 15 residues. Germline assignment: CDR1 KGHSH and CDR2 LQKENI. V lost 3 bases to trimming and J lost 0 bases, with 8 bases between them. CDR3 nucleotide sequence: TGTGCCAGCTCACCGGGTGTAGCAACTAATGAAAAACTGTTTTTT. It encodes CASSPGVATNEKLFF.

The rearrangement links TRBV11-2 to TRBJ1-4; perhaps TRBD1 as D (5 bases). V dropped 4 bases and J dropped 8 bases, with 20 bases sitting between them. The CDR3 spans 16 residues. The germline V gene has CDR1 SGHAT and CDR2 FQNNGV. The CDR3 reads CASSSYGRGVGEKLFF. The CDR3 bases are TGTGCCAGCAGCTCGTACGGTCGGGGGGTTGGGGAAAAACTGTTTTTT.